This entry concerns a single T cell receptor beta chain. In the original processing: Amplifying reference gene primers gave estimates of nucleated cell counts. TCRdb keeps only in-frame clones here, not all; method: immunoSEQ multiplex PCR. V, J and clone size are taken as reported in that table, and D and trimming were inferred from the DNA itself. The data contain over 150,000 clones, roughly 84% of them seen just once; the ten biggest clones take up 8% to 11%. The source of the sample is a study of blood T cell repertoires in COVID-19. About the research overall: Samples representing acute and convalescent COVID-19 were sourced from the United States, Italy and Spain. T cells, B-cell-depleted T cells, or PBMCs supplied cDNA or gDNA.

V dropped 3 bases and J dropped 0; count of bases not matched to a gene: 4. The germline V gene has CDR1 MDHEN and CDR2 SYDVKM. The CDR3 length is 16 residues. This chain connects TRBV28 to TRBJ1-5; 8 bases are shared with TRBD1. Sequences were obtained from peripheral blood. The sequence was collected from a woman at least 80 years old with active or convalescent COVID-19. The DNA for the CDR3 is TGTGCCAGCAGTTTTCCGACAGGGGTTAGCAATCAGCCCCAGCATTTT. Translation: CASSFPTGVSNQPQHF.